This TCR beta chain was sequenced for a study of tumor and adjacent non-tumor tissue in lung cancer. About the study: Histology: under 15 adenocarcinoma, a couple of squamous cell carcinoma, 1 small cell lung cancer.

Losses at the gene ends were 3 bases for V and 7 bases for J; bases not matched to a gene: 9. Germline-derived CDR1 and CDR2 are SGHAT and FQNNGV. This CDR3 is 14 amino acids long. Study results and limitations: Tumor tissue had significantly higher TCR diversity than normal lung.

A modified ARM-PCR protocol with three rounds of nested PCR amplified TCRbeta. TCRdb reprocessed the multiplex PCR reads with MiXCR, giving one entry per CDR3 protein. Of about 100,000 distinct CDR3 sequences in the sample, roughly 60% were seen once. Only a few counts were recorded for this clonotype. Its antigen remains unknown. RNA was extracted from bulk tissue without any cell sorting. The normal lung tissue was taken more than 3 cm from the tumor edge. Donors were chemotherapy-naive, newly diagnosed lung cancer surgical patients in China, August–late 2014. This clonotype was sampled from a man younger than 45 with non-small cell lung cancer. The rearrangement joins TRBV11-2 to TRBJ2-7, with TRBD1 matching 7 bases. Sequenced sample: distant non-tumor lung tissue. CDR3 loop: CASSFSRGSQEQYF. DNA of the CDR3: TGTGCCAGCAGCTTTTCCAGGGGGAGCCAAGAGCAGTACTTC.